The 10 T cell receptor beta chains presented below share a single source sample, sequenced in a study of OX40 agonist ivuxolimab in advanced cancers. The library relied on the immunoSEQ multiplex PCR assay. The table comes from immuneACCESS by way of TCRdb, which keeps in-frame sequences with V and J called. Part of the clones is missing from these tables; in studies checked, under half for an unresolved V gene and the rest for unknown reasons. The sample yields around 50,000 clones; roughly 77% were counted once. The ten largest clones represent 0.69% of the sample. The sequences come from CD4+ or CD8+ T cells sorted from blood, collected in a trial of the OX40 agonist ivuxolimab. These receptors were taken from an adult with an advanced solid tumor such as melanoma, head and neck, liver or kidney cancer.

This clone was counted a single time. The chain carries TRBV11-2 and TRBJ1-4, with D possibly being TRBD1 (5 bases). This CDR3 spans 16 amino acids. The germline V gene has CDR1 SGHAT and CDR2 FQNNGV. The V gene lost 5 bases and the J gene lost 8 bases, with 21 bases spanning the gap. The CDR3 DNA reads TGTGCCAGCAGCCCCGACGGAAGGGGTGGGATGGAAAAACTGTTTTTT. Its protein is CASSPDGRGGMEKLFF.

The table lists this clone with a count of one. This rearrangement joins TRBV29-1 to TRBJ2-2, with 9 nucleotides matching TRBD1. This CDR3 comprises 13 residues. V lost 8 bases and J lost 13; bases outside the gene matches: 14. CDR1 is SQVTM and CDR2 is ANQGSEA in the germline V gene. CDR3 amino acids: CSNRDRDLGGLFF. As DNA, the CDR3 is TGCAGCAACCGGGACAGGGACTTGGGTGGGCTGTTTTTT.

The chain employs TRBV5-1 and TRBJ1-5, with a tentative D call TRBD1 (5 bases). The CDR3 extends over 14 amino acids. Germline loops: CDR1 SGHRS, CDR2 YFSETQ. With 4 bases removed from V and 2 bases from J, the gap between germline ends came to 10 bases. CDR3 protein: CASSPRGGNQPQHF. DNA of the CDR3: TGCGCCAGCAGCCCCCGGGGGGGCAATCAGCCCCAGCATTTT.

The V call is TRBV6-5, the J call TRBJ1-5, with D possibly matching TRBD1 (6 bases). Per germline, CDR1 MNHEY and CDR2 SVGAGI. Trimming pared 5 bases from V and 7 bases from J, leaving 15 bases between. The CDR3 loop spans 14 amino acids. The CDR3: CASSADSVTQPQHF. CDR3 coding DNA: TGTGCCAGCAGTGCGGACAGCGTCACCCAGCCCCAGCATTTT.

The rearrangement links TRBV28 to TRBJ2-4; D might be TRBD1 or TRBD2, each matching 5 bases. This CDR3 has 14 residues. Trimming pared 5 bases from V and 7 bases from J, leaving 15 bases between. Germline CDR1 MDHEN, CDR2 SYDVKM. The CDR3 protein is CASSPGTWGNIQYF. As DNA, the CDR3 is TGTGCCAGCAGTCCAGGGACCTGGGGGAACATTCAGTACTTC.

The chain couples TRBV29-1 to TRBJ1-1; weak D call: TRBD1 (6 bases). The CDR3 consists of 14 residues. Trimming shortened V by 3 bases and J by 8 bases, and 19 bases separated the two germline ends. Germline V gives CDR1 SQVTM, CDR2 ANQGSEA. The CDR3 sequence: CSVEYGLGGSEAFF. For the CDR3, the DNA is TGCAGCGTTGAGTATGGTTTAGGGGGTTCGGAAGCTTTCTTT.

The chain uses TRBV9 and TRBJ2-5; weak D call: TRBD2 (6 bases). Trimming shortened V by 4 bases and J by 4 bases, and 11 bases separated the two germline ends. Germline loops: CDR1 SGDLS, CDR2 YYNGEE. The CDR3 is made up of 13 amino acids. The CDR3, as DNA: TGTGCCAGCAGCCTCGGGACTCGAGAGACCCAGTACTTC. Translated: CASSLGTRETQYF.

The V and J genes are TRBV6-5 and TRBJ1-1; TRBD1 matches at 9 bases. Germline lookup yields CDR1 MNHEY and CDR2 SVGAGI. Trimming removed 2 bases from V and 3 bases from J; junction bases left unmatched: 4. The CDR3 contains 15 residues. CDR3 sequence: CASSYATGGYTEAFF. The CDR3 DNA reads as TGTGCCAGCAGTTACGCTACAGGGGGCTACACTGAAGCTTTCTTT.

The V call is TRBV27, the J call TRBJ1-2; tentative D call: TRBD1 (5 bases). Germline CDR1 and CDR2: MNHEY and SMNVEV (reference sequence). The CDR3 has 15 residues. The V end lost 5 bases, the J end lost 4 bases, and 17 bases lay between the germline ends. CDR3 DNA: TGTGCCAGCAGTAGCCGGGACGGAGACTTCTATGGCTACACCTTC. Translated, it gives CASSSRDGDFYGYTF.

The CDR3 sequence is CAISERGDFNEQYF. In nucleotides, the CDR3 is TGTGCCATCAGTGAAAGAGGGGATTTTAACGAGCAGTACTTC. V usage is TRBV10-3 and J usage is TRBJ2-7; D possibly matches TRBD1 or TRBD2 (5 bases each). CDR1 is ENHRY and CDR2 is SYGVKD in the germline V gene. The CDR3 totals 14 residues. V shed 3 bases and J shed 5 bases, with 14 bases lying between them.